The sequence of this T cell receptor (beta chain) was determined in a study of T-cell reconstitution after alpha-beta-depleted transplantation in children (dated by TCRdb to 2016 to 2017). About the study as a whole: T-cell immune reconstitution after TCRalphabeta/CD19-depleted allogeneic hematopoietic cell transplantation in children was quantitatively tracked in the study by means of TCR repertoire profiling. Results and caveats for the whole study, not just this receptor: Hyperexpanded clone frequencies declined over subsequent months; after one year, T-cell counts and TCRbeta diversity were mostly attributed to newly produced T cells. In some patients, the high TCRbeta diversity seen at day 60 was put down to recipient T cells and intrathymic progenitors that had survived conditioning. The apparently early alphabetaT-cell count recovery about two months after transplant was reportedly dependent on only several hundred rapidly expanded clones derived from non-depleted graft cells.

Concerning this clonotype itself: Its binding antigen is unknown. No much larger clone exists at a distance of one base, and base qualities are not known.

The cysteine opens and the phenylalanine closes a CDR3 of 15 amino acids. Only the CDR3 DNA stays, 45 bases, in frame from base 1. CDR1 and CDR2 (SGHRS, YFSETQ) derive from the germline V gene. The germline V and J ends show losses of 4 bases and 1 base respectively, and no gene match explains 5 bases of the junction. What this sample's treatment or condition label stands for: allogeneic hematopoietic cell transplantation with graft depleted of TCRalphabeta T cells and CD19 B cells. The children who served as transplant recipients had been given grafts of TCRalphabeta/CD19-depleted allogeneic hematopoietic cells. Library generation was performed with PCR. The reads were generated on an Illumina HiSeq 2500. Molecular barcoding was employed in the preparation of TCR libraries, with unique molecular identifiers being used to normalize TCRbeta repertoire quantification. In-frame beta chains were kept once TCRdb had trimmed the public reads at Q25 with fastp and called clones with MiXCR. Each CDR3 protein appears once, grouped with its most common genes and DNA. The sample table contains approximately 500,000 distinct CDR3 sequences; only one count was recorded for over 20% of them. The ten largest clones add up to under 45% of the sample.

The V gene is TRBV5-1 and the J gene is TRBJ2-7, with 10 junctional bases fitting TRBD2. Material: PBMCs, obtained before TCRalphabeta/CD19-depleted stem cell transplant. This TCR came from a boy younger than two with Wiskott-Aldrich syndrome, due to receive a stem cell transplant. The DNA is TGCGCCAGCAGCAGGACTAGCGGATATTCCTACGAGCAGTACTTC. This encodes CASSRTSGYSYEQYF.